These 25 T cell receptor beta chains came from one sample sequenced in a study of PD-1 blockade in classical Hodgkin lymphoma. The repertoire was sequenced with immunoSEQ multiplex PCR; TCRdb's copy has only in-frame clones and lacks some. This sample carries thousands of clones, 60% to 75% of them seen once, and the ten largest clones take around 54%. Each and every patient relapsed after autologous stem cell transplantation, and patients got differing brentuximab vedotin exposure. This sample comprised peripheral blood mononuclear cells (PBMCs), obtained at baseline. The receptor set was obtained from a human donor with classical Hodgkin lymphoma.

The genes are TRBV5-6 and TRBJ2-1; possible D gene TRBD2, 6 bases. Germline CDR1 and CDR2: SGHDT and YYEEEE. The CDR3 covers 12 residues. Trimming cost V 2 bases and J 15 bases, with 15 bases left between them. For the CDR3, the DNA is TGTGCCAGCAGCTTAGGAGGTGGGAGGACGTTCTTC. Amino acids: CASSLGGGRTFF.

The chain links TRBV18 to TRBJ1-1, with a possible D match to TRBD1 (6 bases). Deletions cut 5 bases from V and 3 bases from J, with 13 bases between. The germline V gene has CDR1 KGHSH and CDR2 LQKENI. CDR3 length equals 14 residues. CDR3 sequence reads: CASSDEQGYTEAFF. CDR3 DNA: TGTGCCAGCTCAGATGAACAGGGATACACTGAAGCTTTCTTT.

The gene calls are TRBV18 and TRBJ1-1; 9 bases map to TRBD1. The trim removed 3 bases at V and 0 bases at J, leaving 5 bases unmatched. The germline V gene encodes CDR1 KGHSH and CDR2 LQKENI. The CDR3 length is 16 residues. CDR3 residues: CASSPGTGNMNTEAFF. CDR3 bases: TGTGCCAGCTCACCCGGGACAGGGAATATGAACACTGAAGCTTTCTTT.

The gene calls are TRBV19 and TRBJ1-1; D is ambiguous. The V gene's germline CDR1 is LNHDA and CDR2 SQIVND (reference sequence). The CDR3 extends over 15 amino acids. Deletions cut 5 bases from V and 0 bases from J, with 13 bases between. CDR3 residues: CASSHAGSLNTEAFF. The CDR3 nucleotides are TGTGCCAGTAGTCACGCCGGGTCCTTGAACACTGAAGCTTTCTTT.

The chain has TRBV5-1 and TRBJ2-1; 10 nucleotides line up with TRBD1. The CDR3 has 14 residues. Germline CDR1 and CDR2: SGHRS and YFSETQ. V lost 6 bases to trimming and J lost 8 bases; unmatched junction nucleotides: 8. The chain's CDR3 is CASTRDRGGDEQFF. In DNA, the CDR3 is TGCGCCAGCACCAGGGACAGGGGAGGCGATGAGCAGTTCTTC.

The V and J genes are TRBV7-9 and TRBJ2-2, with 9 nucleotides matching TRBD1. Trimming at V came to 2 bases and at J to 6 bases, leaving 1 base not matched to a gene. The germline CDR1 and CDR2 sequences are SEHNR and FQNEAQ (reference sequence). This CDR3 comprises 14 residues. The CDR3 loop is CASSLTGGPGELFF. CDR3 DNA sequence: TGTGCCAGCAGCTTAACAGGGGGCCCCGGGGAGCTGTTTTTT.

This clone was seen just once. J is TRBJ1-5 and V is TRBV19, with TRBD1 matching over 8 bases. V shed 8 bases and J 4 bases; nucleotides not matched to a gene: 7. CDR1 is LNHDA and CDR2 is SQIVND in the germline V gene (reference sequence). CDR3 length: 14 amino acids. CDR3 nucleotide sequence: TGTGCCAGTGGAGGACAGGGAGGGAATCAGCCCCAGCATTTT. This codes for CASGGQGGNQPQHF.

The chain recombines TRBV7-9 with TRBJ1-4, with TRBD1 matching over 10 bases. Germline CDR1 is SEHNR and CDR2 is FQNEAQ (reference sequence). Unmatched junction bases numbered 14, after V lost 5 bases and J lost 8 bases. The CDR3 is 17 residues long. The CDR3 reads CASSAYSGQGTGEKLFF. The CDR3 bases are TGTGCCAGCAGCGCATACTCGGGACAGGGGACAGGGGAAAAACTGTTTTTT.

This clone has only one observation. The CDR3 DNA sequence: TGTGCCAGCAGCCCGAGGACTAACGGGAGATGGGGAAACACCGGGGAGCTGTTTTTT. It codes for CASSPRTNGRWGNTGELFF. This chain connects TRBV7-2 to TRBJ2-2, with D possibly being TRBD2 (6 bases). Germline V gene data show CDR1 as SGHTA and CDR2 as FQGNSA. This CDR3 comprises 19 residues. Trimming pared 5 bases from V and 2 bases from J, leaving 24 bases between. The whole variable domain, filled in from reference TRBV7-2 and TRBJ2-2, reads GAGVSQSPSNKVTEKGKDVELRCDPISGHTALYWYRQSLGQGLEFLIYFQGNSAPDKSGLPSDRFSAERTGGSVSTLTIQRTQQEDSAVYLCASSPRTNGRWGNTGELFFGEGSRLTVL.

This clone has just one count. The V and J genes are TRBV7-9 and TRBJ2-3, with TRBD2 as a possible D gene (6 bases). The germline V gene has CDR1 SEHNR and CDR2 FQNEAQ (reference sequence). The CDR3 extends over 12 amino acids. The V end lost 4 bases, the J end lost 6 bases, and 8 bases lay between the germline ends. The CDR3 reads CASSSAGDTQYF. DNA for the CDR3: TGTGCCAGCAGCTCCGCGGGGGATACGCAGTATTTT.

In this sample, this clone turned up a few times. The rearrangement uses TRBV5-8 and TRBJ2-2; D remains ambiguous. This CDR3 is built from 14 residues. V gave up 4 bases and J gave up 3 bases, with 10 bases separating them. Germline V gene data show CDR1 as SGHTS and CDR2 as YDEGEE. CDR3 DNA: TGTGCCAGCAGCGGGAAAATGGACACCGGGGAGCTGTTTTTT. Translation: CASSGKMDTGELFF.

V gene TRBV7-2 combines with J gene TRBJ2-5; TRBD2 might be the D (8 bases). Trimming stripped 6 bases from V and 1 base from J, with 18 bases between. The CDR3 consists of 16 residues. Germline assignment: CDR1 SGHTA and CDR2 FQGNSA. This CDR3 is CASSQGGGRTQETQYF. CDR3 DNA: TGTGCCAGCAGTCAGGGGGGCGGGAGGACCCAAGAGACCCAGTACTTC. Complete variable domain (other parts from reference TRBV7-2 and TRBJ2-5): GAGVSQSPSNKVTEKGKDVELRCDPISGHTALYWYRQSLGQGLEFLIYFQGNSAPDKSGLPSDRFSAERTGGSVSTLTIQRTQQEDSAVYLCASSQGGGRTQETQYFGPGTRLLVL.

The genes are TRBV6-5 and TRBJ1-2; D may be TRBD1 (5 bases). CDR3 size: 15 residues. With 0 bases removed from V and 8 bases from J, the gap between germline ends came to 16 bases. In germline, CDR1 is MNHEY, CDR2 SVGAGI. The CDR3, as DNA: TGTGCCAGCAGTTACTCGAAGGTAGCAGGGTACGGCTACACCTTC. Its translation: CASSYSKVAGYGYTF.

This chain joins TRBV4-3 and TRBJ1-1; maybe TRBD1 (5 bases). The V gene lost 2 bases and the J gene lost 11 bases, with 18 bases spanning the gap. This CDR3 has 14 residues. Germline V gene sequence: CDR1 LGHNA, CDR2 YSLEER. CDR3 sequence: CASSQTGTDTTAFF. The CDR3 DNA is TGCGCCAGCAGCCAAACCGGGACGGACACAACGGCTTTCTTT.

This clone is medium-sized within its sample. The rearrangement links TRBV13 to TRBJ2-7; 10 bases are a match to TRBD2. V trimming: 5 bases; J trimming: 2 bases; junction bases outside the gene matches: 9. The germline V gene encodes CDR1 PRHDT and CDR2 FYEKMQ (reference sequence). This CDR3 is 16 amino acids long. CDR3 protein: CASSPKQLAGAYEQYF. The CDR3, as DNA: TGTGCCAGCAGCCCCAAGCAGCTAGCGGGAGCCTACGAGCAGTACTTC.

The rearrangement uses TRBV6-1 and TRBJ2-7; D gene uncertain. V gave up 7 bases and J gave up 0 bases, with 16 bases separating them. Germline CDR1 and CDR2: MNHNS and SASEGT. The CDR3 has 15 residues. CDR3 DNA: TGTGCCAGCAAATTTCGCCGGACGGACTCCTACGAGCAGTACTTC. Its protein is CASKFRRTDSYEQYF.

The chain is built from TRBV7-2 and TRBJ2-7; the D gene is possibly TRBD1 (6 bases). The CDR3 extends over 15 amino acids. Deletions cut 1 base from V and 7 bases from J, with 17 bases between. The germline gives CDR1 SGHTA, CDR2 FQGNSA. CDR3 residues: CASSLGQAAQGEQYF. As DNA, the CDR3 is TGTGCCAGCAGCTTAGGGCAGGCCGCCCAGGGGGAGCAGTACTTC.

The chain joins TRBV13 to TRBJ2-4, with D possibly called TRBD1 or TRBD2 (5 bases each). V shed 5 bases and J shed 0 bases, with 14 bases lying between them. The CDR3 has 16 residues. Germline values: CDR1 PRHDT, CDR2 FYEKMQ (reference sequence). In nucleotides, the CDR3 is TGTGCCAGCAGCCAGGGTAGGGACCTAGCCAAAAACATTCAGTACTTC. Translation: CASSQGRDLAKNIQYF.

This chain uses TRBV21-1 with TRBJ2-7. TRBV21-1 is a listed pseudogene. This CDR3 has 14 amino acids. The CDR3, as DNA: TGTGCCAGCAGCGCCCGGGCCGAAGAACACGAGCAGTACTTC. Protein product: CASSARAEEHEQYF.

This clone was picked up one time. CDR3 bases: TGTGCCAGCTCCCCCGCCGGGTATGAAAAACTGTTTTTT. Its translation: CASSPAGYEKLFF. V is TRBV18 and J is TRBJ1-4; no reliable D call. The CDR3 runs 13 residues. In germline, CDR1 is KGHSH, CDR2 LQKENI. Trimming removed 6 bases at V and 6 bases at J, with 11 bases between.

This clone is deemed medium-sized. The gene calls are TRBV9 and TRBJ2-3; D is unclear. Trimming removed 5 bases at V and 1 base at J, with 11 bases between. The CDR3 has 14 residues. Germline values: CDR1 SGDLS, CDR2 YYNGEE. The CDR3 sequence: CASRVSDGTDTQYF. CDR3 coding DNA: TGTGCCAGCAGGGTCAGCGATGGCACAGATACGCAGTATTTT.

The rearrangement uses TRBV25-1 and TRBJ1-1, with a possible D match to TRBD1 (6 bases). CDR1 and CDR2 (germline): MGHDK, SYGVNS. The CDR3 sequence is 15 residues long. Between the trimmed V and J ends, which lost 3 bases and 3 bases, there was a span of 14 bases. The CDR3 loop is CASSERRGQYTEAFF. CDR3 in DNA: TGTGCCAGCAGTGAGCGACGGGGACAATACACTGAAGCTTTCTTT.

This chain connects TRBV6-5 to TRBJ1-5; D gene uncertain. Germline V gene sequence: CDR1 MNHEY, CDR2 SVGAGI. Between the trimmed V and J ends, which lost 6 bases and 0 bases, there was a span of 6 bases. The CDR3 sequence is 13 residues long. The CDR3 sequence is CASRQYSNQPQHF. The CDR3 region has the DNA TGTGCCAGCAGACAGTATAGCAATCAGCCCCAGCATTTT.

This chain links TRBV19 with TRBJ1-4; possible D gene TRBD1, 5 bases. This CDR3 contains 17 residues. V dropped 5 bases and J dropped 8 bases, with 24 bases sitting between them. CDR1 LNHDA and CDR2 SQIVND come from the germline V gene (reference sequence). CDR3 nucleotide sequence: TGTGCCAGTAGTGCTTCGGCAGATTGGGACTCGCGCGAAAAACTGTTTTTT. It codes for CASSASADWDSREKLFF.

This chain connects TRBV18 to TRBJ1-5; possible D gene TRBD1, 6 bases. Germline CDR1 is KGHSH and CDR2 is LQKENI. V lost 6 bases and J 2 bases, leaving 11 bases between the germline ends. The CDR3 has 14 amino acids. CDR3 residues: CASSVGGRNQPQHF. CDR3 bases: TGTGCCAGCTCCGTGGGGGGGCGCAATCAGCCCCAGCATTTT. Full variable domain (outside the CDR3, taken from reference TRBV18 and TRBJ1-5): NAGVMQNPRHLVRRRGQEARLRCSPMKGHSHVYWYRQLPEEGLKFMVYLQKENIIDESGMPKERFSAEFPKEGPSILRIQQVVRGDSAAYFCASSVGGRNQPQHFGDGTRLSIL.